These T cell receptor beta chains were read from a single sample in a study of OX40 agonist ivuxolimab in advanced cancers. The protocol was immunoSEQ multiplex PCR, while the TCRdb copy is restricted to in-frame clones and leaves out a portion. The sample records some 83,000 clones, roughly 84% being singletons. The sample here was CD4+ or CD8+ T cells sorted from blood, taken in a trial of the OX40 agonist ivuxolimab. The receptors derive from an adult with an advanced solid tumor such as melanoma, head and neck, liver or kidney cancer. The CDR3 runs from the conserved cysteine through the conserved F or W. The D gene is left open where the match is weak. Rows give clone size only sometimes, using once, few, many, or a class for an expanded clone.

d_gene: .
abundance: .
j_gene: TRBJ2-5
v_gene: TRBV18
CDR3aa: CASSPPNSQETQYF
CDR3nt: TGTGCCAGCTCACCTCCCAACTCCCAAGAGACCCAGTACTTC

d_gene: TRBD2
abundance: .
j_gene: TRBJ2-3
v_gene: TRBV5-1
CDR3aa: CASRTSGIHTGTQYF
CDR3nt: TGCGCCAGTCGGACTAGCGGGATACACACGGGTACGCAGTATTTT

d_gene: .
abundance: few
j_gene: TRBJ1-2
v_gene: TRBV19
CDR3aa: CASSLDPVRYTF
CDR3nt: TGTGCCAGTAGTCTGGACCCAGTCCGCTACACCTTC

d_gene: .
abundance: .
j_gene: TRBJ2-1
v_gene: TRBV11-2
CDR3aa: CASSTLSLDIEQFF
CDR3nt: TGTGCCAGCAGCACCCTTTCCCTCGACATTGAGCAGTTCTTC

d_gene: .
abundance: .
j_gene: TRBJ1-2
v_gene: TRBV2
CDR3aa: CASSEKTNYGYTF
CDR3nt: TGTGCCAGCAGTGAAAAAACTAACTATGGCTACACCTTC

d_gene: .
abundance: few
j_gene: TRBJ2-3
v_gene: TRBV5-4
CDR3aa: CASSLGGTDTQYF
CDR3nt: TGTGCCAGCAGCTTGGGAGGCACAGATACGCAGTATTTT

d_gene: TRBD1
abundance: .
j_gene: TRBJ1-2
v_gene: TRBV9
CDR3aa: CASSVGRGREGYTF
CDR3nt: TGTGCCAGCAGCGTAGGCAGGGGGCGGGAGGGCTACACCTTC

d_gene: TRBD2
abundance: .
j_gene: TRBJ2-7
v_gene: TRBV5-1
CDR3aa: CASKWTSGGTIPYEQYF
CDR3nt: TGCGCCAGCAAATGGACTAGCGGGGGGACCATTCCTTATGAGCAGTACTTC

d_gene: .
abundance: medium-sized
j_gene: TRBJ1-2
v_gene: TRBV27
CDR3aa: CASSLYGTNLNYGYTF
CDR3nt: TGTGCCAGCAGTTTATATGGAACTAACCTTAACTATGGCTACACCTTC

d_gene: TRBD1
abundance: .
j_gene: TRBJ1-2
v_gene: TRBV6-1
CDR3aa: CASSDSDRQNYGYTF
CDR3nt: TGTGCCAGCTCAGATTCGGACAGGCAAAACTATGGCTACACCTTC

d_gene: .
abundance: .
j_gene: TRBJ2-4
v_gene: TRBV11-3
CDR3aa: CASSFSQGLAKNIQYF
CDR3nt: TGTGCCAGCAGCTTCTCACAAGGGCTAGCCAAAAACATTCAGTACTTC

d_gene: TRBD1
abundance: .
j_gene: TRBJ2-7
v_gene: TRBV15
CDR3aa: CATSRDRGPGHEQYF
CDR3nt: TGTGCCACCAGCAGAGATAGGGGGCCGGGGCACGAGCAGTACTTC

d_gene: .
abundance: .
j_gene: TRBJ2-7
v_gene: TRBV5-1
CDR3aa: CASSLVLGGVNEQYF
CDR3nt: TGCGCCAGCAGCTTGGTACTGGGGGGTGTCAACGAGCAGTACTTC

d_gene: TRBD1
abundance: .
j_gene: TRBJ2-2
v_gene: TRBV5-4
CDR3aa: CASSLGQGYTGELFF
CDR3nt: TGTGCCAGCAGCTTGGGACAGGGGTACACCGGGGAGCTGTTTTTT

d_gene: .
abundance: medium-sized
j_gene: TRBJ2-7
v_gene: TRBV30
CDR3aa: CAWSVRITFTYEQYF
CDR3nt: TGTGCCTGGAGTGTACGAATTACTTTCACCTACGAGCAGTACTTC

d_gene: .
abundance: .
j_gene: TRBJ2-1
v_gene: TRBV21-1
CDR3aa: CASRGKEQFF
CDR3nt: TGTGCCAGCAGGGGTAAGGAGCAGTTCTTC

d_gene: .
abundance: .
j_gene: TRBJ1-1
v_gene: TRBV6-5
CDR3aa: CASRRTRGTEAFF
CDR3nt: TGTGCCAGCAGACGGACGCGGGGGACTGAAGCTTTCTTT

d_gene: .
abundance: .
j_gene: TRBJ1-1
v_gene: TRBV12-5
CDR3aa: CASGLVDGEAFF
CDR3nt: TGTGCCAGTGGTTTGGTAGATGGTGAAGCTTTCTTT

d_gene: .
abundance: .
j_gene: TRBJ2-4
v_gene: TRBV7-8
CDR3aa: CASSLDSIVQYF
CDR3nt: TGTGCCAGCAGCTTAGACTCGATCGTTCAGTACTTC

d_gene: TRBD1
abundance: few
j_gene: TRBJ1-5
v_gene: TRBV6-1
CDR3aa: CASSDSTGASGNQPQHF
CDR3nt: TGTGCCAGCAGTGATAGCACAGGGGCAAGTGGCAATCAGCCCCAGCATTTT

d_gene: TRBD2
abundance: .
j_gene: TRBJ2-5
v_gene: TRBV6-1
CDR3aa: CASSVSLAGGGETQYF
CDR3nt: TGTGCCAGCAGTGTGTCCCTAGCGGGGGGCGGAGAGACCCAGTACTTC

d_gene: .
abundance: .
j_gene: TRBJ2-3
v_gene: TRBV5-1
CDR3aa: CASSPVRGPPGDTQYF
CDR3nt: TGCGCCAGCAGCCCCGTACGGGGACCCCCTGGGGATACGCAGTATTTT

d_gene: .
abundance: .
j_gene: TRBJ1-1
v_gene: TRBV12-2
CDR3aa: CASRLSWAGGPEAFF
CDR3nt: TGTGCAAGTCGCTTATCGTGGGCAGGGGGCCCTGAAGCTTTCTTT

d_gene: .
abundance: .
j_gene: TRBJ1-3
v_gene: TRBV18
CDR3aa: CASSRGDARNSGNTIYF
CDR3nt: TGTGCCAGCTCACGAGGGGACGCCAGAAACTCTGGAAACACCATATATTTT

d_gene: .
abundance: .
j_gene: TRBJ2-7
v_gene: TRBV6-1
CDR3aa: CASRRDPYEQYF
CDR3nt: TGTGCCAGCAGGCGGGATCCTTACGAGCAGTACTTC

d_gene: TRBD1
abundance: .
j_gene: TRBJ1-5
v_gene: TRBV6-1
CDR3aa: CASSAGQGGEKPQHF
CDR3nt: TGTGCCAGCAGCGCCGGACAGGGGGGAGAAAAACCCCAGCATTTT

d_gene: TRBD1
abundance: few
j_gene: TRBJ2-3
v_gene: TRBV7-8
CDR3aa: CASSPGTGVRDTQYF
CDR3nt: TGTGCCAGCAGCCCCGGGACAGGAGTTAGGGATACGCAGTATTTT

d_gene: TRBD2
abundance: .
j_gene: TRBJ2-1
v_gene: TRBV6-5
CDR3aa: CASSYSPQLAGEEFF
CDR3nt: TGTGCCAGCAGTTACTCCCCGCAACTAGCGGGGGAGGAGTTCTTC

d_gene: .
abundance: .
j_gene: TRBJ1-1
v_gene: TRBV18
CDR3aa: CASSEGQNTEAFF
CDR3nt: TGTGCCAGCTCCGAGGGACAGAACACTGAAGCTTTCTTT

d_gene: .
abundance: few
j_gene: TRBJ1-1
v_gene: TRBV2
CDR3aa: CASSEVQGVTEAFF
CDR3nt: TGTGCCAGCAGTGAAGTACAGGGTGTCACTGAAGCTTTCTTT

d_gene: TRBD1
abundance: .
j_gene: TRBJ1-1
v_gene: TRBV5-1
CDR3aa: CASSLAGFTGGEAFF
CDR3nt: TGCGCCAGCAGCTTGGCGGGATTTACAGGGGGCGAGGCTTTCTTT

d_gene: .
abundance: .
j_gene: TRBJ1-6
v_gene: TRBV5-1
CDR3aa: CASRGGQGNSPLHF
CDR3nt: TGCGCCAGCAGAGGTGGGCAGGGCAATTCACCCCTCCACTTT

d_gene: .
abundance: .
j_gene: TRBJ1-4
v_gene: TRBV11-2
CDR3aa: CASSRQVQNEKLFF
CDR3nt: TGTGCCAGCAGCCGACAGGTGCAAAATGAAAAACTGTTTTTT

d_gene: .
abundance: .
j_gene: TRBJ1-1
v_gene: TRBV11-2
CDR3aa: CASSLSEGPSEAFF
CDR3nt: TGTGCCAGCAGCTTATCGGAAGGACCGTCTGAAGCTTTCTTT

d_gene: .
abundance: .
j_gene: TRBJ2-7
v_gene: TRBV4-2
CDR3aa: CASSQGILGPLEQYF
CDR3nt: TGTGCCAGCAGCCAGGGGATACTAGGACCCCTGGAGCAGTACTTC

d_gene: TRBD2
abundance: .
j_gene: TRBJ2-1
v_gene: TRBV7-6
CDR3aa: CASSFFGGRVYNEQFF
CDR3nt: TGTGCCAGCAGCTTCTTTGGCGGGAGAGTCTACAATGAGCAGTTCTTC

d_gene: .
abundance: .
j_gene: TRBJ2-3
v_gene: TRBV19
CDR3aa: CASSIGRVRDTQYF
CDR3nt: TGTGCCAGTAGTATAGGGCGGGTTAGAGATACGCAGTATTTT

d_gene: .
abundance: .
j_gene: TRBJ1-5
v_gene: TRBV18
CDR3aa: CASSPRQGNINQPQHF
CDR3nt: TGTGCCAGCTCACCCCGTCAGGGGAATATCAATCAGCCCCAGCATTTT

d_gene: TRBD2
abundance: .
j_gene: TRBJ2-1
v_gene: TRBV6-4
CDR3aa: CASSGLAGMYNEQFF
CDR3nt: TGTGCCAGCAGTGGATTAGCGGGGATGTACAATGAGCAGTTCTTC

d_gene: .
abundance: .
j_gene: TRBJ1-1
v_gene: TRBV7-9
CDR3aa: CASSFTRGIGNTEAFF
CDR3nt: TGTGCCAGCAGTTTCACGAGGGGAATCGGGAACACTGAAGCTTTCTTT

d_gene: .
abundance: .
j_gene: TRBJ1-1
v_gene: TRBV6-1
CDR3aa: CATTGGQINTEAFF
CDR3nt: TGTGCCACGACAGGAGGACAGATAAACACTGAAGCTTTCTTT

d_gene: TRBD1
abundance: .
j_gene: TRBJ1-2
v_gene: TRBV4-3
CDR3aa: CASSQDRQGAYGYTF
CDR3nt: TGCGCCAGCAGCCAAGACCGACAGGGGGCCTATGGCTACACCTTC

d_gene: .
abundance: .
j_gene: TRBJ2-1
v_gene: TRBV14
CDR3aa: CASSQEGDRFYNEQFF
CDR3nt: TGTGCCAGCAGCCAAGAAGGTGACCGTTTCTACAATGAGCAGTTCTTC

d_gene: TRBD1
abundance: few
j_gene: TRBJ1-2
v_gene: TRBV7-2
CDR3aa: CASSHNRDRGQSGYTF
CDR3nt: TGTGCCAGCAGCCATAATAGGGACAGGGGGCAGAGTGGCTACACCTTC

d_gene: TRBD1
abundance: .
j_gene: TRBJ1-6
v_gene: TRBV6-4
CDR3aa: CASSSPQGALGSPLHF
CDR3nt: TGTGCCAGCAGTTCCCCCCAGGGGGCTCTTGGTTCACCCCTCCACTTT

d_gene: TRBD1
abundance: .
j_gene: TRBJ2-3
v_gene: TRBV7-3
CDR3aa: CASSPGQLKGRLRDTQYF
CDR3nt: TGTGCCAGCAGCCCGGGACAGCTGAAGGGACGGCTTAGAGATACGCAGTATTTT

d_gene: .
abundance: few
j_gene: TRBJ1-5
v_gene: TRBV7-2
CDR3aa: CASSSLQGPQPQHF
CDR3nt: TGTGCCAGCAGCTCCCTCCAGGGTCCGCAGCCCCAGCATTTT

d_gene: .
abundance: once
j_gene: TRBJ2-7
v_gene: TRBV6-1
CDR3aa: CASRRGDSYEQYF
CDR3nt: TGTGCCAGCCGGAGGGGGGATAGCTACGAGCAGTACTTC

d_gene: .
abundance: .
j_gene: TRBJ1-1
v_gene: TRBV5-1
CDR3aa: CASSLNQGTTEAFF
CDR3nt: TGCGCCAGCAGCTTAAACCAGGGCACCACTGAAGCTTTCTTT

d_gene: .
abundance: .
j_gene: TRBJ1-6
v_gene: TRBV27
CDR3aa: CASSSPGLSGHSPLHF
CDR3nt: TGTGCCAGCAGTTCCCCAGGGTTGTCTGGCCATTCACCCCTCCACTTT

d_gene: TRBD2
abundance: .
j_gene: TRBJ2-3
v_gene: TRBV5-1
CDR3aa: CASAGDNTDTQYF
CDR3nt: TGCGCCAGCGCGGGAGACAACACAGATACGCAGTATTTT

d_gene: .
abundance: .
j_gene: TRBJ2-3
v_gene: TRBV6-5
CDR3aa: CASSYAAATSTDTQYF
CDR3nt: TGTGCCAGCAGTTACGCGGCCGCCACTAGCACAGATACGCAGTATTTT

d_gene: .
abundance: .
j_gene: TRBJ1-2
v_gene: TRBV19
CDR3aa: CASSGLGGASGYTF
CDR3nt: TGTGCCAGCAGTGGGCTGGGCGGGGCTAGCGGCTACACCTTC

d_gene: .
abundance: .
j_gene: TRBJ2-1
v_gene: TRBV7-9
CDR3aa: CASSLAAGYNEQFF
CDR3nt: TGTGCCAGCAGCTTAGCGGCGGGATACAATGAGCAGTTCTTC

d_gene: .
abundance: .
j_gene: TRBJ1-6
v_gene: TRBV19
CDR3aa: CASSIDPSIRSPLHF
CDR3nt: TGTGCCAGTAGTATAGATCCCTCTATTCGGTCACCCCTCCACTTT

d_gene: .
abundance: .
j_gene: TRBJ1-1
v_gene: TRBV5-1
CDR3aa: CASSPRIQGPSPSNTEAFF
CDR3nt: TGCGCCAGCAGCCCTCGGATACAGGGACCCAGCCCCTCGAACACTGAAGCTTTCTTT